One sample yielded the 32 T cell receptor beta chains listed below, sequenced in a study of vaccination and CD4 T cells after COVID-19. Cultured CD4+ T cell DNA was sequenced using the Oncomine TCR Beta short-read assay. TCRdb re-called the PCR reads through MiXCR, storing one row per CDR3 protein. The sample records about 5,900 distinct CDR3 sequences, about three fifths being singletons. Antigens for these TCRs are unknown. Treatment in this sample: roughly 10-day PBMC culture with coronavirus spike peptide pools or control peptides (ViraFEST assay). Material for sequencing was CD4+ T cells from blood, cultured in vitro. The receptors were sampled from a human donor who had recovered from COVID-19.

Only a few counts were recorded for this clonotype. The chain couples TRBV5-4 to TRBJ2-3; D may be TRBD2 (5 bases). Trimming removed 0 bases at V and 2 bases at J, with 7 bases between. This CDR3 has 14 residues. Germline lookup yields CDR1 SGHNT and CDR2 YYREEE (reference sequence). The CDR3 DNA follows: TGTGCCAGCAGCTTGGAAGCGGTCACAGATACGCAGTATTTT. As protein: CASSLEAVTDTQYF.

This sequence joins TRBV27 and TRBJ2-7; 7 bases agree with TRBD1. J was trimmed by 2 bases and V by 6 bases; bases with no gene match: 7. The CDR3 length is 14 residues. Germline V gene data show CDR1 as MNHEY and CDR2 as SMNVEV (reference sequence). The CDR3 DNA sequence: TGTGCCAGCAGGCTACAGGGGATAGCCTACGAGCAGTACTTC. Protein: CASRLQGIAYEQYF.

The chain combines TRBV6-1 with TRBJ2-5; D not certain. Germline V gene lookup returns CDR1 MNHNS and CDR2 SASEGT. V lost 2 bases to trimming and J lost 5 bases, with 6 bases between them. The CDR3 extends over 12 amino acids. The CDR3 reads CASSERSETQYF. Here the CDR3 DNA reads TGTGCCAGCAGTGAAAGGTCCGAGACCCAGTACTTC.

V and J are TRBV20-1 and TRBJ1-5; unclear D gene. The CDR3 sequence is 14 residues long. CDR1 and CDR2 from the germline V gene are DFQATT and SNEGSKA (reference sequence). Deletions cut 3 bases from V and 2 bases from J, with 11 bases between. The CDR3 DNA follows: TGCAGTGCTAGCAGCGGGGATGGCAATCAGCCCCAGCATTTT. Amino acids: CSASSGDGNQPQHF.

The chain has TRBV20-1 and TRBJ2-4; 13 nucleotides line up with TRBD2. The CDR3 length is 15 residues. CDR1 and CDR2 from the germline V gene are DFQATT and SNEGSKA (reference sequence). Unmatched junction bases numbered 13, after V lost 2 bases and J lost 15 bases. CDR3 loop: CSARPRRGLAGLRYF. The CDR3 nucleotides read TGCAGTGCTAGACCCCGAAGGGGACTAGCGGGACTACGGTACTTC.

This clonotype turned up a few times. This rearrangement joins TRBV7-2 to TRBJ1-6; D remains unclear. The length of the CDR3 is 13 residues. V was clipped by 4 bases and J by 7 bases, with 8 bases between them. Germline V gives CDR1 SGHTA, CDR2 FQGNSA. CDR3: CASSWAGNSPLHF. CDR3 bases: TGTGCCAGCAGCTGGGCTGGGAATTCACCCCTCCACTTT.

The chain couples TRBV7-8 to TRBJ2-7; D not certain. This CDR3 contains 13 residues. Trimming shortened V by 1 base and J by 1 base, and 5 bases separated the two germline ends. Germline CDR1 reads SGHVS; CDR2 reads FQNEAQ. The CDR3 DNA reads TGTGCCAGCAGCTTAGTGTCGTCCTACGAGCAGTACTTC. It specifies CASSLVSSYEQYF.

The chain uses TRBV6-4 and TRBJ2-1; D might be TRBD1 (6 bases). The CDR3 consists of 15 residues. The ends were cut back, 0 bases at V and 4 bases at J, with 10 bases in the middle. The germline gives CDR1 MRHNA, CDR2 SNTAGT. DNA for the CDR3: TGTGCCAGCAGTGACTCCTTGGACAGTTACAATGAGCAGTTCTTC. It specifies CASSDSLDSYNEQFF.

The chain links TRBV27 to TRBJ1-5, with D perhaps TRBD1 (5 bases). In germline, CDR1 is MNHEY, CDR2 SMNVEV (reference sequence). Trimming stripped 10 bases from V and 2 bases from J, with 15 bases between. CDR3 size: 14 residues. DNA of the CDR3: TGTGCCACGGGGGACCCCTCCCGCAATCAGCCCCAGCATTTT. It encodes CATGDPSRNQPQHF.

The V call is TRBV2, the J call TRBJ2-5; no clear D gene. V was clipped by 5 bases and J by 4 bases, with 11 bases between them. The germline CDR1 and CDR2 sequences are SNHLY and FYNNEI. The CDR3 is 13 amino acids. The CDR3 is CASSPGFRETQYF. The CDR3, as DNA: TGTGCCAGCAGTCCTGGCTTCCGAGAGACCCAGTACTTC. Full variable domain (remainder filled in from reference TRBV2 and TRBJ2-5): EPEVTQTPSHQVTQMGQEVILRCVPISNHLYFYWYRQILGQKVEFLVSFYNNEISEKSEIFDDQFSVERPDGSNFTLKIRSTKLEDSAMYFCASSPGFRETQYFGPGTRLLVL.

The CDR3 is CSARGPLAGANIQYF. Written as DNA, the CDR3 is TGCAGTGCCAGGGGGCCACTAGCGGGAGCGAACATTCAGTACTTC. V gene TRBV20-1 combines with J gene TRBJ2-4; 11 nucleotides align to TRBD2. The ends lost 6 bases at V and 7 bases at J; junction bases unmatched: 11. In germline, CDR1 is DFQATT, CDR2 SNEGSKA (reference sequence). The CDR3 has 15 amino acids.

This chain uses TRBV5-1 with TRBJ2-5, with 8 bases that match TRBD2. The CDR3 spans 15 residues. The germline gives CDR1 SGHRS, CDR2 YFSETQ. J lost 5 bases, V lost 2 bases, and 8 bases had no gene match. The CDR3 DNA sequence: TGCGCCAGCAGCTTTAGCGGGAAGGTCGGTGAGACCCAGTACTTC. Its translation: CASSFSGKVGETQYF.

This rearrangement joins TRBV9 to TRBJ1-1; 7 nucleotides agree with TRBD1. The length of the CDR3 is 14 residues. The V segment lost 0 bases and the J segment 1 base; nucleotides outside the gene matches: 0. Germline CDR1 and CDR2: SGDLS and YYNGEE. CDR3 nucleotides: TGTGCCAGCAGCGTAGGGACAGGGAACACTGAAGCTTTCTTT. Translation gives CASSVGTGNTEAFF.

V usage is TRBV7-3 and J usage is TRBJ2-7, with 10 bases aligning to TRBD2. CDR1 is SGHTA and CDR2 is FQGTGA in the germline V gene. V lost 1 base and J lost 7; bases outside the gene matches: 10. The CDR3 has 16 amino acids. The CDR3: CASSLRGPSGGLEQYF. The CDR3 nucleotides read TGTGCCAGCAGCTTAAGGGGGCCTAGCGGGGGCTTGGAGCAGTACTTC.

This clonotype occurred a few times. V is TRBV27 and J is TRBJ1-5, with 7 bases identical to TRBD1. The junction had 3 bases not matched to a gene; V was cut back by 0 bases and J by 7 bases. Germline values: CDR1 MNHEY, CDR2 SMNVEV (reference sequence). The CDR3 covers 14 residues. The CDR3 reads CASSLSGGRQPQHF. CDR3 nucleotide sequence: TGTGCCAGCAGTTTATCAGGGGGCAGGCAGCCCCAGCATTTT.

The CDR3 loop is CASSLAVAGIYGYTF. DNA for the CDR3: TGCGCCAGCAGCTTGGCCGTGGCAGGGATCTATGGCTACACCTTC. The rearrangement uses TRBV5-1 and TRBJ1-2, with a possible D match to TRBD1 (5 bases). Trimming left V 0 bases short and J 4 bases short, with 13 bases between. This CDR3 comprises 15 residues. The germline CDR1 and CDR2 sequences are SGHRS and YFSETQ.

This clonotype qualifies as large. The gene calls are TRBV5-1 and TRBJ2-7; 9 bases line up with TRBD1. CDR1 and CDR2 (germline): SGHRS, YFSETQ. CDR3 size: 15 residues. The J segment lost 0 bases and the V segment lost 4 bases, leaving 5 bases of the junction unmatched. For the CDR3, the DNA is TGCGCCAGCAGCGTGGGACAGGGTAGCTCCTACGAGCAGTACTTC. Its protein product is CASSVGQGSSYEQYF.

The V gene is TRBV19, the J gene TRBJ1-6; 9 positions agree with TRBD1. J gave up 10 bases and V 7 bases, and 8 bases lay outside the gene matches. The CDR3 is 14 residues long. The germline V gene encodes CDR1 LNHDA and CDR2 SQIVND (reference sequence). The CDR3: CASTADRGYSPLHF. CDR3 DNA: TGTGCCAGTACCGCGGACAGGGGTTACTCACCCCTCCACTTT.

This chain joins TRBV20-1 and TRBJ1-6, with a possible D match to TRBD1 (6 bases). The length of the CDR3 is 14 residues. Germline V gene lookup returns CDR1 DFQATT and CDR2 SNEGSKA (reference sequence). Trimming shortened V by 0 bases and J by 9 bases, and 12 bases separated the two germline ends. Written as DNA, the CDR3 is TGCAGTGCTAGAGAAAGGGGGGCGGGTTCACCCCTCCACTTT. Translating it yields CSARERGAGSPLHF.

This sequence joins TRBV7-9 and TRBJ2-1, with 9 bases identical to TRBD1. The CDR3 has 16 amino acids. J lost 8 bases, V lost 5 bases, and 13 bases had no gene match. The V gene's germline CDR1 is SEHNR and CDR2 FQNEAQ (reference sequence). CDR3 coding DNA: TGTGCCAGCAGCCGCGGGACAGGGCTTAGTGTATATGAGCAGTTCTTC. It codes for CASSRGTGLSVYEQFF.

The rearrangement uses TRBV6-1 and TRBJ2-7; the D call may be TRBD1 or TRBD2 (5 bases each). V was trimmed by 7 bases and J by 5 bases, leaving 12 bases between them. From germline, CDR1 is MNHNS and CDR2 SASEGT. The CDR3 runs 12 residues. The CDR3 loop reads CASTGGRDEQYF. The CDR3 bases are TGTGCCAGCACTGGGGGAAGGGACGAGCAGTACTTC.

This chain joins TRBV23-1 and TRBJ2-3; D unclear. Being an ORF, TRBV23-1 has a function that is uncertain. The CDR3 is 13 amino acids. V was shortened by 4 bases and J by 2 bases, with 7 bases between the two germline ends. In DNA form, the CDR3 reads TGCGCCAGCAGTCCCAGAGACACAGATACGCAGTATTTT. Its protein product is CASSPRDTDTQYF.

Only one count was recorded for this clonotype. This chain connects TRBV7-9 to TRBJ2-5; a possible D gene is TRBD1 (5 bases). The V gene lost 1 base and the J gene lost 1 base, with 13 bases spanning the gap. The germline CDR1 and CDR2 sequences are SEHNR and FQNEAQ (reference sequence). The CDR3 totals 16 residues. The CDR3 DNA sequence: TGTGCCAGCAGCTTAGTTCGGTCGACAGTCCAAGAGACCCAGTACTTC. This gives the protein CASSLVRSTVQETQYF.

The chain combines TRBV28 with TRBJ1-6; no reliable D call. CDR3 length: 15 amino acids. V lost 2 bases and J 6 bases, leaving 11 bases between the germline ends. The germline gives CDR1 MDHEN, CDR2 SYDVKM. The CDR3 bases are TGTGCCAGCAGTTTAGGCACGGTGGTTAATTCACCCCTCCACTTT. Its protein is CASSLGTVVNSPLHF.

The chain has TRBV20-1 and TRBJ1-4; D remains ambiguous. There are 14 residues in the CDR3. Germline lookup yields CDR1 DFQATT and CDR2 SNEGSKA (reference sequence). V was cut by 1 base and J by 5 bases, with 11 bases left in between. This chain's CDR3 is CSARVDGPNEKLFF. The CDR3 DNA reads TGCAGTGCTAGAGTTGACGGTCCCAATGAAAAACTGTTTTTT.

The chain recombines TRBV14 with TRBJ1-1, with 9 bases identical to TRBD1. The CDR3 consists of 15 residues. J was trimmed by 5 bases and V by 4 bases; bases with no gene match: 8. Germline lookup yields CDR1 SGHDN and CDR2 FVKESK. CDR3 in DNA: TGTGCCAGCAGCCTTTATCCGGGACAGGGTACTGAAGCTTTCTTT. Its translation is CASSLYPGQGTEAFF.

In DNA, the CDR3 is TGTGCCAGCAGTTACCCGCTGATTCGGGGGGCCACCCAGTACTTC. This codes for CASSYPLIRGATQYF. V usage is TRBV6-2 or TRBV6-3 and J usage is TRBJ2-5, with D possibly TRBD2 on 7 matching bases. CDR3 size: 15 residues. CDR1 is MNHEY, CDR2 SVGEGT, per germline. Trimming took off 2 bases at V and 8 bases at J, with 18 bases between the two ends.

This clonotype was picked up a small number of times. The rearrangement links TRBV24-1 to TRBJ2-5; 10 bases align to TRBD2. The V and J ends lost 4 bases and 5 bases, in that order; junction bases with no gene match: 12. The CDR3 loop spans 17 amino acids. CDR1 is KGHDR and CDR2 is SFDVKD in the germline V gene. DNA for the CDR3: TGTGCCACCAGTGACCCGGGCAGCGGGAGGGCCCTGGAGACCCAGTACTTC. As protein: CATSDPGSGRALETQYF.

J is TRBJ2-5 and V is TRBV29-1, with D hard to call. This CDR3 has 13 residues. The V end was cut by 3 bases, the J end by 4 bases, with 12 bases between. Germline V gene data show CDR1 as SQVTM and CDR2 as ANQGSEA. The CDR3 region has the DNA TGCAGCGTTGAGTTTGGGGTTGGAGAGACCCAGTACTTC. Translating it yields CSVEFGVGETQYF.

The rearrangement uses TRBV20-1 and TRBJ2-7, with 8 bases that match TRBD2. The J segment lost 2 bases and the V segment lost 0 bases, leaving 9 bases of the junction unmatched. The germline V gene has CDR1 DFQATT and CDR2 SNEGSKA (reference sequence). This CDR3 has 16 residues. The chain's CDR3 is CSARDLLAVSPYEQYF. CDR3 coding DNA: TGCAGTGCTAGAGACCTACTAGCGGTGTCACCCTACGAGCAGTACTTC.

This clonotype was counted only a few times. The chain is built from TRBV7-9 and TRBJ1-5; D gene ambiguous. V dropped 1 base and J dropped 9 bases, with 4 bases sitting between them. The CDR3 sequence is 11 residues long. From germline, CDR1 is SEHNR and CDR2 FQNEAQ (reference sequence). CDR3 nucleotides: TGTGCCAGCAGCTTAGGGGGGCCCCAGCATTTT. Translated: CASSLGGPQHF.

This clonotype has a handful of counts. The chain recombines TRBV11-3 with TRBJ2-7; the match to TRBD2 covers 9 bases. The CDR3 has 15 amino acids. Trimming at V came to 2 bases and at J to 6 bases, leaving 8 bases not matched to a gene. Germline lookup yields CDR1 SGHNT and CDR2 YENEEA. CDR3 bases: TGTGCCAGCAGCTTACTAGCGGGGCCGGCGGGCGAGCAGTACTTC. Residues: CASSLLAGPAGEQYF.